This entry lists 11 T cell receptor beta chains sequenced from one sample in a study of T-cell memory formation after mild COVID-19. TCRdb used MiXCR to reprocess the 5' RACE reads, holding one entry per CDR3 protein. The table has some 340,000 distinct CDR3 sequences, roughly 13% seen once. The specimen sequenced was PBMCs or a T cell subset sorted from them (not recorded which). The source of these receptors is a man aged 18 to 30 who had mild COVID-19 (a few samples of this study predate the infection). Cell type and time point are not known.

V and J are TRBV2 and TRBJ2-5; TRBD1 matches 7 bases. With 6 bases clipped from V and 4 bases from J, the junction kept 11 bases outside the gene matches. The CDR3 length is 15 residues. Germline values: CDR1 SNHLY, CDR2 FYNNEI. This CDR3 reads CASRFGQALGETQYF. In nucleotides, the CDR3 is TGTGCCAGCAGATTCGGACAGGCTTTAGGAGAGACCCAGTACTTC.

Worth noting for this clonotype: A read error may account for a junction end that differs from germline. This rearrangement joins TRBV4-3 to TRBJ2-2; perhaps TRBD1 as D (6 bases). The CDR3 has 16 amino acids. Looked up from germline, CDR1 is LGHNA and CDR2 is YSLEER. The CDR3 region has the DNA TGCGCCAGCAGCCAAGAGGGACACCCAAACACCGGGGAGATGTTTTTT. Amino acids: CASSQEGHPNTGEMFF.

To note about this clonotype: One end of the junction does not line up with germline, which may come from a read error. The genes are TRBV7-7 and TRBJ2-1; 7 nucleotides line up with TRBD1. This CDR3 region has 15 residues. Per germline, CDR1 SSHAT and CDR2 FNYEAQ (reference sequence). The CDR3 DNA reads TGTGCTAGCAGCTCAGAGACAGGGCCTCACAATGAGCAGTTCTTC. Protein: CASSSETGPHNEQFF.

Only a few counts were recorded for this clonotype. The rearrangement joins TRBV7-2 to TRBJ2-5; D remains unclear. The CDR3 extends over 14 amino acids. V lost 5 bases and J lost 3, with 13 bases in between. Germline-derived CDR1 and CDR2 are SGHTA and FQGNSA. DNA for the CDR3: TGTGCCAGCAGCCGACGATACGACGAAGAGACCCAGTACTTC. This sequence encodes CASSRRYDEETQYF. Complete variable domain (other parts from reference TRBV7-2 and TRBJ2-5): GAGVSQSPSNKVTEKGKDVELRCDPISGHTALYWYRQSLGQGLEFLIYFQGNSAPDKSGLPSDRFSAERTGGSVSTLTIQRTQQEDSAVYLCASSRRYDEETQYFGPGTRLLVL.

This clonotype was picked up many times. This rearrangement joins TRBV7-2 to TRBJ2-3; 9 bases line up with TRBD1. The CDR3 runs 14 residues. Per the germline V gene, CDR1 is SGHTA and CDR2 is FQGNSA. V lost 5 bases and J lost 14; bases outside the gene matches: 14. The CDR3, as DNA: TGTGCCAGCAGCCCCGGGACAGGGTGGGCGACCCTGTATTTT. It encodes CASSPGTGWATLYF.

This clonotype came up many times. This rearrangement joins TRBV7-2 to TRBJ2-3; 8 positions match TRBD1. Germline V gene data show CDR1 as SGHTA and CDR2 as FQGNSA. Trimming cost V 5 bases and J 6 bases; bases outside gene matches: 4. The CDR3 sequence is 13 residues long. In nucleotides, the CDR3 is TGTGCCAGCAGCATAGACAGGGGTGATACGCAGTATTTT. This encodes CASSIDRGDTQYF.

This clonotype occurred a few times. The chain carries TRBV5-4 and TRBJ2-2; TRBD2 matches at 8 bases. This CDR3 spans 13 amino acids. Germline CDR1 reads SGHNT; CDR2 reads YYREEE (reference sequence). The J segment lost 7 bases and the V segment lost 2 bases, leaving 1 base of the junction unmatched. In DNA form, the CDR3 reads TGTGCCAGCAGCTTCGGGGGGGGCGGGGAGCTGTTTTTT. Protein: CASSFGGGGELFF.

The chain couples TRBV5-5 to TRBJ2-7, with 10 bases lining up with TRBD1. V was clipped by 3 bases and J by 4 bases; unmatched bases: 1. Germline-derived CDR1 and CDR2 are SGHKS and YYEKEE (reference sequence). The CDR3 has 13 amino acids. CDR3 nucleotides: TGTGCCAGCAGCTGGACAGGGGGTTACGAGCAGTACTTC. Translating gives CASSWTGGYEQYF.

This clonotype turned up a few times. The chain carries TRBV6-1 and TRBJ1-2; no clear D. This CDR3 spans 14 amino acids. In germline, CDR1 is MNHNS, CDR2 SASEGT. Trimming shortened V by 6 bases and J by 0 bases, and 11 bases separated the two germline ends. CDR3 in amino acids: CASRTFGTNYGYTF. In DNA form, the CDR3 reads TGTGCCAGCAGGACCTTTGGGACTAACTATGGCTACACCTTC.

This clonotype has a single count. The chain is built from TRBV10-2 and TRBJ2-5; D may match TRBD1 or TRBD2 (5 bases each). The CDR3 sequence is 12 residues long. The germline V gene has CDR1 WSHSY and CDR2 SAAADI. V was trimmed by 5 bases and J by 5 bases, leaving 9 bases between them. CDR3 nucleotide sequence: TGCGCCAGCAGTTGGGGGTCGGAGACCCAGTACTTC. It codes for CASSWGSETQYF.

V and J are TRBV20-1 and TRBJ1-6; TRBD1 agrees at 8 bases. There are 15 residues in the CDR3. After removal of 6 bases from V and 10 bases from J, the junction contained 14 bases not matched to a gene. Per germline, CDR1 DFQATT and CDR2 SNEGSKA (reference sequence). The CDR3 region is CSARTLQGEGSPLHF. CDR3 coding DNA: TGCAGTGCCCGGACCTTACAGGGGGAGGGCTCACCCCTCCACTTT.